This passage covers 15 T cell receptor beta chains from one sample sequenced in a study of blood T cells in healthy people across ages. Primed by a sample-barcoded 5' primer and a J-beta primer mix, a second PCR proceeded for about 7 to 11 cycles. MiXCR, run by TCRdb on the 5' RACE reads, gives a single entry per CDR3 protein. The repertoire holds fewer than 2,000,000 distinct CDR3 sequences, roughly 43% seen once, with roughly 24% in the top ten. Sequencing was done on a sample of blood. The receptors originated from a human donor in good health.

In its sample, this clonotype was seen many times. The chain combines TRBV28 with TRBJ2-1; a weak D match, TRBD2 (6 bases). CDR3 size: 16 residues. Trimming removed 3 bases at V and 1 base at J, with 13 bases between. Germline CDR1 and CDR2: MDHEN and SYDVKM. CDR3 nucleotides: TGTGCCAGCAGTTTGCTCGCGGGGATTTCCTACAATGAGCAGTTCTTC. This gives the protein CASSLLAGISYNEQFF.

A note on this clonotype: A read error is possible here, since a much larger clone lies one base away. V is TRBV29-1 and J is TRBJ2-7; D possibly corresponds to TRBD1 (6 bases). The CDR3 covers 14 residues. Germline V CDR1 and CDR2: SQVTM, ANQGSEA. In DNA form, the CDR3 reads TGCAGCGTTGTAACCGGGACAAGCACCTACGGGCAGTACTTC. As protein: CSVVTGTSTYGQYF.

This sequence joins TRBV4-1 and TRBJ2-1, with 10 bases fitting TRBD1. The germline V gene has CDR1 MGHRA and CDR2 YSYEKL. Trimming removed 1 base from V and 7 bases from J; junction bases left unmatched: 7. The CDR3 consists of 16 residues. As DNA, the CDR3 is TGCGCCAGCAGCCAAGTCTGGGGACAGGGGTCGAATGAGCAGTTCTTC. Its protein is CASSQVWGQGSNEQFF.

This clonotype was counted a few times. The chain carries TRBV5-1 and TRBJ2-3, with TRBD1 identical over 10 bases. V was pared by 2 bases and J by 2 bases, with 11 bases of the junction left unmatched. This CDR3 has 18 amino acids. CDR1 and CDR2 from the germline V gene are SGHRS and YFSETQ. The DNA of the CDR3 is TGCGCCAGCAGCTTACCCGACCCGGGACAGGGGATCACAGATACGCAGTATTTT. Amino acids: CASSLPDPGQGITDTQYF.

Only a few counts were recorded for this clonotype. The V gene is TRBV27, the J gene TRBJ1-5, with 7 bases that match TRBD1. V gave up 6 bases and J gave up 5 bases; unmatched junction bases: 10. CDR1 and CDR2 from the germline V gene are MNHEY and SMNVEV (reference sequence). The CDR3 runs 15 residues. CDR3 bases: TGTGCCAGCAGCCCACTACAGGGGATCCATCAGCCCCAGCATTTT. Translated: CASSPLQGIHQPQHF.

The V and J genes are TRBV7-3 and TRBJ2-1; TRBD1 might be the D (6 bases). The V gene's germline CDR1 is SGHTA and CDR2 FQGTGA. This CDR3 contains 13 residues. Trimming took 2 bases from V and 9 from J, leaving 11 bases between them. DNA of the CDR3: TGTGCCAGCAGCTTAGTACTAGGGGGTGAGCAGTTCTTC. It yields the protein CASSLVLGGEQFF.

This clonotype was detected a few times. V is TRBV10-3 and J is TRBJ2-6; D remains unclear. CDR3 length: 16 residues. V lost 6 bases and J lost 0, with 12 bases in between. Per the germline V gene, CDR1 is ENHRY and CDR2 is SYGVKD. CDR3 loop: CAISSAVRSGANVLTF. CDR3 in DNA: TGTGCCATCAGCTCTGCCGTCCGCTCTGGGGCCAACGTCCTGACTTTC.

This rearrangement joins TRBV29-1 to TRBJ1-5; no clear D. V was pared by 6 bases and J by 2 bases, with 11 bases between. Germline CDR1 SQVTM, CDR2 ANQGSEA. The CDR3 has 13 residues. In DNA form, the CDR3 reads TGCAGCGTCGCGGAGGAGGGCAATCAGCCCCAGCATTTT. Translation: CSVAEEGNQPQHF.

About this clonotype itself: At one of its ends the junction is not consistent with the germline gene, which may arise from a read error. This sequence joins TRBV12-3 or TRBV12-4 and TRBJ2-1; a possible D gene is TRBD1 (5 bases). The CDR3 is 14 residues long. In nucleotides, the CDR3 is TGTGCCAGCAGTTTACGCAGGGTTGTTGATGAGCAGTGCTTC. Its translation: CASSLRRVVDEQCF.

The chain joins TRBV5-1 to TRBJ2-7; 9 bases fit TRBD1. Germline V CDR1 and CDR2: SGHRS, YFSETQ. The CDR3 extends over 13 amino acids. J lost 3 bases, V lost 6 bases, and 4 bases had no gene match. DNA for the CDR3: TGCGCCAGCAACACAGGGGGCGGCTACGAGCAGTACTTC. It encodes CASNTGGGYEQYF. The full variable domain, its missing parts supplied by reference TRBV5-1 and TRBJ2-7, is KAGVTQTPRYLIKTRGQQVTLSCSPISGHRSVSWYQQTPGQGLQFLFEYFSETQRNKGNFPGRFSGRQFSNSRSEMNVSTLELGDSALYLCASNTGGGYEQYFGPGTRLTVT.

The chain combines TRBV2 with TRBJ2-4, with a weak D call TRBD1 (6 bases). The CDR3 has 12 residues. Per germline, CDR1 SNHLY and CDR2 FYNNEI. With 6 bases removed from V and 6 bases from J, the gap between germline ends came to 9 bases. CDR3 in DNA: TGTGCCAGCAGAGCACAGGGAAACATTCAGTACTTC. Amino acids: CASRAQGNIQYF. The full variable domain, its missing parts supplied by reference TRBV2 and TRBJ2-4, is EPEVTQTPSHQVTQMGQEVILRCVPISNHLYFYWYRQILGQKVEFLVSFYNNEISEKSEIFDDQFSVERPDGSNFTLKIRSTKLEDSAMYFCASRAQGNIQYFGAGTRLSVL.

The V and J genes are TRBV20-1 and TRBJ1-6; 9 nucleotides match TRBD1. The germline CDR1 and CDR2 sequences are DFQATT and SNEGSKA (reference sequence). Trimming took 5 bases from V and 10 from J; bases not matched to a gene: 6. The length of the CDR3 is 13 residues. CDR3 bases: TGCAGTGCTTGGGACAGGGTTGGATCACCCCTCCACTTT. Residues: CSAWDRVGSPLHF.

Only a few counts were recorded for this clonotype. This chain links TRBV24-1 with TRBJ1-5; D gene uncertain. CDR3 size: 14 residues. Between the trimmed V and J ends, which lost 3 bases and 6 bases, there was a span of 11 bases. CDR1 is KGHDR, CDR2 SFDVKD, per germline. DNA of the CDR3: TGTGCCACCAGTGATAGATCCAGGTCTCAGCCCCAGCATTTT. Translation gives CATSDRSRSQPQHF.

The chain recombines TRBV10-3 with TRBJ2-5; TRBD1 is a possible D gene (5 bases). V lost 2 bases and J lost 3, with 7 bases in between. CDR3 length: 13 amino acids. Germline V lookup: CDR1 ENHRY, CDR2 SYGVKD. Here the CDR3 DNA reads TGTGCCATCAGTGAGGGCAGGGAAGAGACCCAGTACTTC. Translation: CAISEGREETQYF.

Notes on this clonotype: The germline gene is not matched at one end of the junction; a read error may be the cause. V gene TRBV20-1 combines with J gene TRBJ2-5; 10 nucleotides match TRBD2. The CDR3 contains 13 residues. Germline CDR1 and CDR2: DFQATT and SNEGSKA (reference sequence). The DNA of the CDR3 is TGCAGTACTAGCGCTAGCGGGGGTGAGACCCAGTACTTC. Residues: CSTSASGGETQYF.